The rows below give T cell receptor beta chains drawn from one sample of a study of early stage breast cancer tumors. The repertoire was sequenced with immunoSEQ multiplex PCR; TCRdb's copy has only in-frame clones and lacks some. The data show about 28,000 clones, 75% to 85% seen once. Material for sequencing was blood. These receptors all come from a person aged 55-75 years with breast cancer. CDR3s include the opening cysteine and the closing phenylalanine or tryptophan. Fields, in order: D gene, J gene, clone size, V gene, CDR3 protein, CDR3 DNA. A D gene is named only where the DNA matches it firmly. Size tells how often a clone was seen (once, few, many) or the class of an expanded clone, and some rows leave it out.

-,TRBJ2-7,-,TRBV28,CASRPAGQLEQYF,TGTGCCAGCAGGCCCGCGGGACAGCTCGAGCAGTACTTC
TRBD1,TRBJ1-2,-,TRBV4-2,CASSQDLRDRALNANYGYTF,TGTGCCAGCAGCCAAGATCTAAGGGACAGAGCTTTAAACGCTAACTATGGCTACACCTTC
-,TRBJ2-3,-,TRBV30,CAWSVSGARADTQYF,TGTGCCTGGAGTGTTTCAGGGGCCAGGGCAGATACGCAGTATTTT
TRBD2,TRBJ2-1,-,TRBV6-5,CASSYLTSSEQFF,TGTGCCAGCAGTTACTTGACTAGCAGTGAGCAGTTCTTC
-,TRBJ2-3,-,TRBV27,CASSLMGLVDTQYF,TGTGCCAGCAGTTTGATGGGGCTCGTGGATACGCAGTATTTT
-,TRBJ2-1,-,TRBV9,CASSALNEQFF,TGTGCCAGCAGCGCCCTCAATGAGCAGTTCTTC
-,TRBJ1-4,-,TRBV28,CASSLARLDEKLFF,TGTGCCAGCAGTTTGGCTAGGCTAGATGAAAAACTGTTTTTT
-,TRBJ2-1,-,TRBV4-3,CASSQDGGRGYNEQFF,TGCGCCAGCAGCCAAGATGGCGGCAGGGGATACAATGAGCAGTTCTTC
-,TRBJ2-7,-,TRBV6-4,CASSDLAGQYF,TGTGCCAGCAGTGACCTCGCGGGGCAGTACTTC
TRBD2,TRBJ2-7,-,TRBV18,CASSPRGLAGNEQYF,TGTGCCAGCTCACCACGGGGACTAGCGGGGAACGAGCAGTACTTC
-,TRBJ2-7,few,TRBV6-6,CASSPSTASYEQYF,TGTGCCAGCAGTCCGTCGACAGCATCCTACGAGCAGTACTTC
-,TRBJ2-7,-,TRBV28,CATRGKQGSYEQYF,TGTGCCACTAGGGGGAAACAGGGCTCCTACGAGCAGTACTTC